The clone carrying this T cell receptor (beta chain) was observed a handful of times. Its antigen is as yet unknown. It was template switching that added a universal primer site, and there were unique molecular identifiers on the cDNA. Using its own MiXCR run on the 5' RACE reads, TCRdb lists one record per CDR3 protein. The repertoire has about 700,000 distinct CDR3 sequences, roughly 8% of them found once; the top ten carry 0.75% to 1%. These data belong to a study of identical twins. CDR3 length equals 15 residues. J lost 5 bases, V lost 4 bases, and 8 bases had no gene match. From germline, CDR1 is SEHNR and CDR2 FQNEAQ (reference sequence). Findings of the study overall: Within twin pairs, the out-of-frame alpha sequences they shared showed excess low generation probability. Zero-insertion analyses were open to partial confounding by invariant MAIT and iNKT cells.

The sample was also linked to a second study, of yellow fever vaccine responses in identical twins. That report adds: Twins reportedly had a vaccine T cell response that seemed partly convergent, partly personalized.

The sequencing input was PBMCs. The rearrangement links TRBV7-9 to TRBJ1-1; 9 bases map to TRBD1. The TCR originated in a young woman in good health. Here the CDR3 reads CASSSFGQGNTEAFF. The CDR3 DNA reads TGTGCCAGCAGCTCTTTTGGACAGGGGAATACTGAAGCTTTCTTT.